The rows below give T cell receptor beta chains drawn from one sample of a study of T cells after yellow fever vaccination. TCRdb passed the 5' RACE reads through MiXCR, listing each CDR3 protein once. The table shows some 560,000 distinct CDR3 sequences, with around a sixth occurring only once. The sequencing used PBMCs, collected 5 days after the first yellow fever vaccination. These receptors were taken from a man between 18 and 29 years old who received the YFV17D yellow fever vaccine. Both conserved end residues are part of each CDR3. Each record gives: V gene, J gene, D gene, clone size, CDR3 protein, CDR3 DNA. A D gene is named only where the DNA matches it firmly. Part of the rows lack a size; the others show once, few, many or a class for expanded clones.

V: TRBV5-1; J: TRBJ1-1; D: -; size: many; CDR3: CASSPRPGDRAFF; DNA: TGCGCCAGCAGCCCCCGTCCCGGGGATCGGGCTTTCTTT
V: TRBV5-4; J: TRBJ2-2; D: -; size: few; CDR3: CASSFGLAMGTGELFF; DNA: TGTGCCAGCAGCTTTGGTCTAGCAATGGGCACCGGGGAGCTGTTTTTT
V: TRBV20-1; J: TRBJ1-4; D: -; size: -; CDR3: CSATDPGSTNEKLFF; DNA: TGCAGTGCTACAGATCCGGGATCAACTAATGAAAAACTGTTTTTT
V: TRBV6-4; J: TRBJ2-3; D: -; size: many; CDR3: CASSAIGGTDTQYF; DNA: TGTGCCAGCAGTGCGATTGGGGGCACAGATACGCAGTATTTT
V: TRBV7-6; J: TRBJ1-5; D: TRBD1; size: -; CDR3: CASSLTSGQGKHF; DNA: TGTGCCAGCAGCCTAACGTCGGGACAGGGGAAGCATTTT
V: TRBV9; J: TRBJ2-2; D: -; size: -; CDR3: CASSVEPGTNTGELFF; DNA: TGTGCCAGCAGCGTAGAACCGGGCACGAACACCGGGGAGCTGTTTTTT
V: TRBV7-2; J: TRBJ1-5; D: -; size: many; CDR3: CASSSQGGNQPQHF; DNA: TGTGCCAGCAGTTCACAGGGAGGCAATCAGCCCCAGCATTTT
V: TRBV7-2; J: TRBJ2-6; D: -; size: -; CDR3: CASLKEVSGANVLTF; DNA: TGTGCCAGCCTCAAGGAGGTGTCTGGGGCCAACGTCCTGACTTTC
V: TRBV29-1; J: TRBJ1-5; D: -; size: few; CDR3: CSVGTTPNQPQHF; DNA: TGCAGCGTGGGCACTACGCCGAATCAGCCCCAGCATTTT
V: TRBV7-8; J: TRBJ2-5; D: -; size: -; CDR3: CASSQNWGETQYF; DNA: TGTGCCAGCAGCCAGAACTGGGGGGAGACCCAGTACTTC
V: TRBV12-3/TRBV12-4; J: TRBJ2-7; D: TRBD1; size: few; CDR3: CASSTGTGVEQYF; DNA: TGTGCCAGCAGCACCGGGACAGGGGTTGAGCAGTACTTC
V: TRBV20-1; J: TRBJ1-1; D: -; size: -; CDR3: CSALGRSAAFF; DNA: TGCAGTGCCCTAGGTAGGAGTGCAGCTTTCTTT
V: TRBV20-1; J: TRBJ2-3; D: TRBD2; size: -; CDR3: CSAPVGGGTDTQYF; DNA: TGCAGTGCTCCGGTTGGGGGGGGCACAGATACGCAGTATTTT
V: TRBV5-1; J: TRBJ2-1; D: TRBD2; size: few; CDR3: CASSLTRTSGGNEQFF; DNA: TGCGCCAGCAGCTTGACCCGGACTAGCGGGGGGAATGAGCAGTTCTTC
V: TRBV19; J: TRBJ1-5; D: TRBD1; size: many; CDR3: CASRGTGGRNQPQHF; DNA: TGTGCCAGTAGAGGGACAGGGGGCCGCAATCAGCCCCAGCATTTT
V: TRBV7-3; J: TRBJ1-1; D: -; size: many; CDR3: CASSSGAEGEAFF; DNA: TGTGCCAGCAGCTCGGGAGCCGAAGGTGAAGCTTTCTTT
V: TRBV11-1; J: TRBJ2-3; D: TRBD2; size: -; CDR3: CASSPRRASGGADTQYF; DNA: TGTGCCAGCAGCCCACGGCGGGCTAGCGGGGGGGCGGATACGCAGTATTTT
V: TRBV7-2; J: TRBJ2-1; D: TRBD2; size: few; CDR3: CASSLGDTSGAKFF; DNA: TGTGCCAGCAGCTTAGGGGATACTAGCGGGGCTAAGTTCTTC
V: TRBV5-1; J: TRBJ2-2; D: -; size: few; CDR3: CASSLDGVDTGELFF; DNA: TGCGCCAGCAGCTTGGATGGGGTCGACACCGGGGAGCTGTTTTTT
V: TRBV12-3/TRBV12-4; J: TRBJ2-3; D: -; size: many; CDR3: CATHLPSTDTQYF; DNA: TGTGCCACCCACCTTCCTAGCACAGATACGCAGTATTTT
V: TRBV6-5; J: TRBJ1-1; D: -; size: few; CDR3: CASSYSSGYTEAFF; DNA: TGTGCCAGCAGTTACTCATCAGGGTACACTGAAGCTTTCTTT
V: TRBV12-3/TRBV12-4; J: TRBJ2-5; D: TRBD1; size: -; CDR3: CASSGPGQGFQETQYF; DNA: TGTGCCAGCAGTGGTCCAGGACAGGGCTTTCAAGAGACCCAGTACTTC
V: TRBV18; J: TRBJ2-1; D: -; size: many; CDR3: CASSREGDEQFF; DNA: TGTGCCAGCTCAAGAGAGGGAGATGAGCAGTTCTTC
V: TRBV20-1; J: TRBJ1-5; D: -; size: -; CDR3: CSASRDTNQPQHF; DNA: TGCAGTGCTAGTCGGGACACCAATCAGCCCCAGCATTTT
V: TRBV27; J: TRBJ2-2; D: -; size: few; CDR3: CASSPTWDIRAGELFF; DNA: TGTGCCAGCAGTCCCACCTGGGACATTCGCGCCGGGGAGCTGTTTTTT
V: TRBV10-3; J: TRBJ2-3; D: TRBD2; size: many; CDR3: CAIQLAGRDTQYF; DNA: TGTGCCATCCAACTAGCGGGGCGGGATACGCAGTATTTT
V: TRBV6-2/TRBV6-3; J: TRBJ2-5; D: -; size: few; CDR3: CASSTARRETQYF; DNA: TGTGCCAGCAGTACGGCGAGGCGGGAGACCCAGTACTTC
V: TRBV9; J: TRBJ1-2; D: TRBD1; size: -; CDR3: CASSVRTGVGSGYTF; DNA: TGTGCCAGCAGCGTGAGGACAGGGGTTGGGTCTGGCTACACCTTC
V: TRBV14; J: TRBJ2-3; D: -; size: -; CDR3: CASSQAGYSTDTQYF; DNA: TGTGCCAGCAGCCAAGCTGGTTATAGCACAGATACGCAGTATTTT
V: TRBV6-2/TRBV6-3; J: TRBJ1-1; D: -; size: -; CDR3: CASTDGGLSEAFF; DNA: TGTGCCAGCACCGACGGGGGGTTATCTGAAGCTTTCTTT
V: TRBV5-1; J: TRBJ2-5; D: TRBD2; size: many; CDR3: CASSSTSGAETQYF; DNA: TGCGCCAGCAGCTCGACTAGCGGTGCGGAGACCCAGTACTTC
V: TRBV11-2; J: TRBJ2-4; D: -; size: -; CDR3: CASRSITKNIQYF; DNA: TGTGCCAGCAGGTCTATCACCAAAAACATTCAGTACTTC
V: TRBV13; J: TRBJ1-3; D: TRBD1; size: -; CDR3: CASSSEGDSPGNTIYF; DNA: TGTGCCAGCAGCTCCGAGGGGGACAGCCCTGGAAACACCATATATTTT
V: TRBV12-3/TRBV12-4; J: TRBJ1-5; D: -; size: many; CDR3: CASSLGDQPQHF; DNA: TGTGCCAGCTCCCTAGGGGATCAGCCCCAGCATTTT
V: TRBV27; J: TRBJ2-5; D: TRBD2; size: few; CDR3: CASSSGTSGVWETQYF; DNA: TGTGCCAGCAGTTCCGGGACTAGCGGGGTGTGGGAGACCCAGTACTTC
V: TRBV30; J: TRBJ2-3; D: -; size: few; CDR3: CAWRRGRSTDTQYF; DNA: TGTGCCTGGAGACGGGGCCGTAGCACAGATACGCAGTATTTT
V: TRBV6-5; J: TRBJ1-2; D: -; size: -; CDR3: CASSYSGHRIDYGYTF; DNA: TGTGCCAGCAGTTACTCGGGACACCGAATCGATTATGGCTACACCTTC
V: TRBV5-6; J: TRBJ2-7; D: -; size: -; CDR3: CASSLNSGELRYEQYF; DNA: TGTGCCAGCAGCTTGAACAGTGGCGAACTTCGGTACGAGCAGTACTTC
V: TRBV7-8; J: TRBJ2-3; D: -; size: few; CDR3: CASSLQGLAADTQYF; DNA: TGTGCCAGCAGCTTACAGGGTCTAGCTGCTGATACGCAGTATTTT
V: TRBV4-3; J: TRBJ2-7; D: -; size: many; CDR3: CASSPYRPGEQYF; DNA: TGCGCCAGCAGCCCCTACCGCCCGGGCGAGCAGTACTTC
V: TRBV6-5; J: TRBJ2-7; D: -; size: -; CDR3: CASSWQARSYEQYF; DNA: TGTGCCAGCAGTTGGCAGGCCCGTTCCTACGAGCAGTACTTC
V: TRBV11-3; J: TRBJ2-2; D: TRBD2; size: many; CDR3: CASSLAVTGELFF; DNA: TGTGCCAGCAGCCTAGCGGTCACCGGGGAGCTGTTTTTT
V: TRBV2; J: TRBJ1-1; D: -; size: few; CDR3: CASSQAPGTTEAFF; DNA: TGTGCCAGCAGCCAGGCACCAGGGACCACTGAAGCTTTCTTT
V: TRBV5-1; J: TRBJ1-1; D: -; size: -; CDR3: CASSVGLGKNTEAFF; DNA: TGCGCCAGCAGCGTCGGTTTGGGAAAGAACACTGAAGCTTTCTTT
V: TRBV20-1; J: TRBJ2-3; D: -; size: few; CDR3: CSVKGWGSTDTQYF; DNA: TGCAGTGTAAAGGGGTGGGGGAGCACAGATACGCAGTATTTT
V: TRBV19; J: TRBJ1-1; D: -; size: -; CDR3: CASRRGGVVTEAFF; DNA: TGTGCCAGTAGACGGGGAGGGGTAGTCACTGAAGCTTTCTTT
V: TRBV27; J: TRBJ2-1; D: -; size: -; CDR3: CASSRPARSSYNEQFF; DNA: TGTGCCAGCAGTCGTCCAGCACGAAGCTCCTACAATGAGCAGTTCTTC
V: TRBV25-1; J: TRBJ1-2; D: -; size: -; CDR3: CASSESRLGYTF; DNA: TGTGCCAGCAGTGAATCCCGGCTGGGCTACACCTTC
V: TRBV7-9; J: TRBJ1-1; D: -; size: -; CDR3: CASTPGREGAFF; DNA: TGTGCCAGCACTCCTGGGAGGGAGGGAGCTTTCTTT
V: TRBV12-3/TRBV12-4; J: TRBJ1-2; D: -; size: few; CDR3: CASSFLPGYGYTF; DNA: TGTGCCAGCAGTTTCCTGCCCGGCTATGGCTACACCTTC
V: TRBV6-6; J: TRBJ2-1; D: -; size: few; CDR3: CASGSPYNEQFF; DNA: TGTGCCAGCGGGAGTCCCTACAATGAGCAGTTCTTC
V: TRBV12-3/TRBV12-4; J: TRBJ2-7; D: -; size: few; CDR3: CASSPNPGNEQYF; DNA: TGTGCCAGCAGCCCCAATCCCGGGAACGAGCAGTACTTC
V: TRBV10-1; J: TRBJ2-5; D: -; size: -; CDR3: CASSARLEETQYF; DNA: TGCGCCAGCAGTGCCCGGTTGGAGGAGACCCAGTACTTC
V: TRBV4-1; J: TRBJ2-2; D: -; size: -; CDR3: CASSRETTNTGELFF; DNA: TGCGCCAGCAGCCGAGAGACAACGAACACCGGGGAGCTGTTTTTT
V: TRBV19; J: TRBJ2-1; D: -; size: -; CDR3: CASSPPGGRSSYNEQFF; DNA: TGTGCCAGTAGTCCCCCCGGTGGCAGGAGTTCCTACAATGAGCAGTTCTTC